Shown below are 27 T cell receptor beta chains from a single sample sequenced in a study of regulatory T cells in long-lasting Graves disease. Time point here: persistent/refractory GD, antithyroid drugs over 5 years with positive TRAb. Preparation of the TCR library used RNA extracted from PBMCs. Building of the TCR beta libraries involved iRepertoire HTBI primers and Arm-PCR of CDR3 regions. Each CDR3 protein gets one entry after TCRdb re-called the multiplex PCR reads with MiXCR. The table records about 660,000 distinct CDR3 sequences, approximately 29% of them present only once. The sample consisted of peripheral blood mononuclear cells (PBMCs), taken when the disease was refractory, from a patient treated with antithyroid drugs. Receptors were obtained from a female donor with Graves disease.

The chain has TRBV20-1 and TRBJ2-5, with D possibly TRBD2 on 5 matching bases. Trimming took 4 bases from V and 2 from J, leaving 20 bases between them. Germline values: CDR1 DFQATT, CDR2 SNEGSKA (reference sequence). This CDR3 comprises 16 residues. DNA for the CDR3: TGCAGTGCTATCCCTGGTTGGGCAGCGGTACAAGAGACCCAGTACTTC. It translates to CSAIPGWAAVQETQYF.

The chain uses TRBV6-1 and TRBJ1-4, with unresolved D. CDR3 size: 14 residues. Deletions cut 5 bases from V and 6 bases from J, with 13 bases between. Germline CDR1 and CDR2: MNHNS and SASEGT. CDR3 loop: CASSPWGDHEKLFF. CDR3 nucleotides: TGTGCCAGCAGTCCCTGGGGAGACCATGAAAAACTGTTTTTT.

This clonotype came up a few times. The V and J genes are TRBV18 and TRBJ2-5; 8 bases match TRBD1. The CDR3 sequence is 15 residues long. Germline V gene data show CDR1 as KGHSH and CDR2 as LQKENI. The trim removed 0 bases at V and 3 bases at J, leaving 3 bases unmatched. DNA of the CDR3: TGTGCCAGCTCACCACCGGAGGACAGGGAAGAGACCCAGTACTTC. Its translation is CASSPPEDREETQYF.

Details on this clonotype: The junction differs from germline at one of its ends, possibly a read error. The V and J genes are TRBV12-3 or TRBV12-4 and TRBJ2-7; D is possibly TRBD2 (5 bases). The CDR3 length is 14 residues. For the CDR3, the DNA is TGTGCCAGCAGTTTTGGGGAGATCTCCTACGAACAGTACTTC. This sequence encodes CASSFGEISYEQYF.

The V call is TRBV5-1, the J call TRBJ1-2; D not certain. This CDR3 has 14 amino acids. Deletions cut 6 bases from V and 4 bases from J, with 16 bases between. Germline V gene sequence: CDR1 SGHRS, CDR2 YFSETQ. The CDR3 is CASNLDTSLYGYTF. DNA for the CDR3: TGCGCCAGCAACTTAGACACATCCCTCTATGGCTACACCTTC. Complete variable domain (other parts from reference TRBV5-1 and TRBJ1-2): KAGVTQTPRYLIKTRGQQVTLSCSPISGHRSVSWYQQTPGQGLQFLFEYFSETQRNKGNFPGRFSGRQFSNSRSEMNVSTLELGDSALYLCASNLDTSLYGYTFGSGTRLTVV.

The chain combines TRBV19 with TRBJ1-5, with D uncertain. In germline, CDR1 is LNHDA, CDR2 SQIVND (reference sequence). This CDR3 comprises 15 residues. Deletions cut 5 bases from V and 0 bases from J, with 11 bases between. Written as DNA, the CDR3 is TGTGCCAGTAGTCTAACTCGGGATAGCAATCAGCCCCAGCATTTT. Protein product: CASSLTRDSNQPQHF.

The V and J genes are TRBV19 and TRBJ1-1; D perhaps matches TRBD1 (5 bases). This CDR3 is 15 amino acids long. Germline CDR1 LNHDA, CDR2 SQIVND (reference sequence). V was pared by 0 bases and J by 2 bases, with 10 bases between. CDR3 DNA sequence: TGTGCCAGTAGTATAGACCGACAGACTAACACTGAAGCTTTCTTT. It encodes CASSIDRQTNTEAFF.

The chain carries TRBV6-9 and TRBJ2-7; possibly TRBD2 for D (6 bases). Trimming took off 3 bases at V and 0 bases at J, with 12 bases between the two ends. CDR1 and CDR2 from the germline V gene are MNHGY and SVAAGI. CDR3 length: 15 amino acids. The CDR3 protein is CASSYVGGDSYEQYF. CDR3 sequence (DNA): TGTGCCAGCAGTTACGTCGGGGGAGACTCCTACGAGCAGTACTTC.

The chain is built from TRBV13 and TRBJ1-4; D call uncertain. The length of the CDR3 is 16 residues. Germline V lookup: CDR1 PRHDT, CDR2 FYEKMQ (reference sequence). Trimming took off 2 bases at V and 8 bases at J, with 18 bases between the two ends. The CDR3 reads CASSLNRGRKGEKLFF. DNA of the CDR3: TGTGCCAGCAGCTTAAACAGAGGGAGAAAAGGGGAAAAACTGTTTTTT.

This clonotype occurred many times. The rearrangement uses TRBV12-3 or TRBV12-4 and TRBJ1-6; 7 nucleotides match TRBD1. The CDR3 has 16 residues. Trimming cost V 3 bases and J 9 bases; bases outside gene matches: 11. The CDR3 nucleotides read TGTGCCAGCAGTTTTAGAAGACAGGGTACTCGTTCACCCCTCCACTTT. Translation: CASSFRRQGTRSPLHF.

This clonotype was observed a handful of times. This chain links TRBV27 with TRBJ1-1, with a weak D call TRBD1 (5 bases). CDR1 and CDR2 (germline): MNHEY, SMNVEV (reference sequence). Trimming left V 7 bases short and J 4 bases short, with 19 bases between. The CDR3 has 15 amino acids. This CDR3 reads CASTTTTGRSTEAFF. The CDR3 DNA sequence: TGTGCCAGCACTACAACAACGGGACGGAGCACTGAAGCTTTCTTT.

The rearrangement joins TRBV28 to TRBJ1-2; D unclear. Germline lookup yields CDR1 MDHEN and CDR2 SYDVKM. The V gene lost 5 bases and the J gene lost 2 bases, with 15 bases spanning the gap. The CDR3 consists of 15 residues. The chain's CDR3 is CASSGRAAINYGYTF. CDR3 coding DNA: TGTGCCAGCAGTGGCCGGGCCGCCATCAACTATGGCTACACCTTC.

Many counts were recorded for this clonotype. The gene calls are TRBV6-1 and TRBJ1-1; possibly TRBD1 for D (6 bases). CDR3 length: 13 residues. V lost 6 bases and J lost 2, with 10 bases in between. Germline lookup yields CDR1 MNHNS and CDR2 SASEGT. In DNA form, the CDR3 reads TGTGCCAGCAGCAAGGGACATAACACTGAAGCTTTCTTT. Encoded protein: CASSKGHNTEAFF.

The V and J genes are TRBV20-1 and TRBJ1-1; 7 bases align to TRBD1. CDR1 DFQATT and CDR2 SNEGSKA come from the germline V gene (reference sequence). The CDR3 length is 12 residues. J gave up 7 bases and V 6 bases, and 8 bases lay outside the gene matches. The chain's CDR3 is CSATGQVDEAFF. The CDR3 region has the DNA TGCAGTGCAACAGGACAGGTAGATGAAGCTTTCTTT.

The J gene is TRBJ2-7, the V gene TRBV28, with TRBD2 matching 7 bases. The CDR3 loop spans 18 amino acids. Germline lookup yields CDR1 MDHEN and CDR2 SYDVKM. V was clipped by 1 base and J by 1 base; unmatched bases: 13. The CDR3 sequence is CASSLYTLGLVGSYEQYF. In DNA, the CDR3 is TGTGCCAGCAGTTTATACACTCTAGGACTAGTGGGTTCCTACGAGCAGTACTTC.

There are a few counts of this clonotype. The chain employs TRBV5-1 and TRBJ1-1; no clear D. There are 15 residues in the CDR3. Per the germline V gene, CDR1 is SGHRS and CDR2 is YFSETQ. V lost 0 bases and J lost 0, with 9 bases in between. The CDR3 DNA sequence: TGCGCCAGCAGCTTGGGTCTTTTGATGAACACTGAAGCTTTCTTT. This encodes CASSLGLLMNTEAFF.

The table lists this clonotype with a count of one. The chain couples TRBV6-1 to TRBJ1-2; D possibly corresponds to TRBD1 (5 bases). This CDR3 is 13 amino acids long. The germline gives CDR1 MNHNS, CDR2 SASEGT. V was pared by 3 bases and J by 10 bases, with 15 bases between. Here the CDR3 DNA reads TGTGCCAGCAGTGATTTTGGGGGGTCGGACTACACCTTC. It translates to CASSDFGGSDYTF.

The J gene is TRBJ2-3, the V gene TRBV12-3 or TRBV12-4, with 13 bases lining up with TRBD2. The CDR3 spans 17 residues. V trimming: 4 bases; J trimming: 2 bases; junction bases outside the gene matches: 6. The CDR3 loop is CASSYRGLAGSTDTQYF. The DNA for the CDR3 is TGTGCCAGCAGTTACCGGGGACTAGCGGGATCCACAGATACGCAGTATTTT.

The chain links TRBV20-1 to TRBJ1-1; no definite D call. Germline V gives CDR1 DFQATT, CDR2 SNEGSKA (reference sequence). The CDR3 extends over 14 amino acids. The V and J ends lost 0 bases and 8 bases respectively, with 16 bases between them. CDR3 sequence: CSARDRGDVKEAFF. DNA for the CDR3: TGCAGTGCTAGAGATCGAGGCGACGTGAAGGAAGCTTTCTTT.

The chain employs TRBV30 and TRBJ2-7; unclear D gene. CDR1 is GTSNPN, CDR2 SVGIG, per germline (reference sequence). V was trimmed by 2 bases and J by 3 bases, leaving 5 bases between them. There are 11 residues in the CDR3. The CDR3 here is CAWSPDYEQYF. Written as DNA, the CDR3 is TGTGCCTGGAGTCCAGACTACGAGCAGTACTTC.

The CDR3 spells CSVRGGLSYEQYF. The CDR3 DNA reads as TGCAGCGTACGGGGAGGACTCTCGTACGAGCAGTACTTC. This chain joins TRBV29-1 and TRBJ2-7; D is perhaps TRBD2 (6 bases). Trimming removed 6 bases at V and 4 bases at J, with 16 bases between. The CDR3 has 13 residues. Looked up from germline, CDR1 is SQVTM and CDR2 is ANQGSEA.

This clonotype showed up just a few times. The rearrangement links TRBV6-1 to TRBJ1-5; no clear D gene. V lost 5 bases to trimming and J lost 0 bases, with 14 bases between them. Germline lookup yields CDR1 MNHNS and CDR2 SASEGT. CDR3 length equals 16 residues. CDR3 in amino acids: CASSTNGGNSNQPQHF. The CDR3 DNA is TGTGCCAGCAGTACCAACGGTGGAAATAGCAATCAGCCCCAGCATTTT.

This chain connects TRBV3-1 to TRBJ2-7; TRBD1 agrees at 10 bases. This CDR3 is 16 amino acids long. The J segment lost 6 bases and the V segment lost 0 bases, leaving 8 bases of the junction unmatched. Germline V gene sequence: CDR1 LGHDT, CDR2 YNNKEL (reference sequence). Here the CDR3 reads CASSQDRGTGEGEQYF. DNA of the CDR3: TGTGCCAGCAGCCAAGATCGAGGGACAGGGGAGGGCGAGCAGTACTTC.

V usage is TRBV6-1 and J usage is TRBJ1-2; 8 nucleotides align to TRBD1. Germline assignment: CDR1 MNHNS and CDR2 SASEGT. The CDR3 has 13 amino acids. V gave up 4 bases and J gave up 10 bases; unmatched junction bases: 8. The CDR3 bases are TGTGCCAGCAGTGTCTCCGGGACAGGACCCTACACCTTC. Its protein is CASSVSGTGPYTF.

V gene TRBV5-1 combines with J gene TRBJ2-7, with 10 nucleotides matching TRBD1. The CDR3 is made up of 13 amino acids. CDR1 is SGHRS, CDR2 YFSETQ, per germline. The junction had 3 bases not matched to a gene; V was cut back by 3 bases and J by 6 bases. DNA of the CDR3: TGCGCCAGCAGCTGGAGGACAGGGGGCGAGCAGTACTTC. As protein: CASSWRTGGEQYF.

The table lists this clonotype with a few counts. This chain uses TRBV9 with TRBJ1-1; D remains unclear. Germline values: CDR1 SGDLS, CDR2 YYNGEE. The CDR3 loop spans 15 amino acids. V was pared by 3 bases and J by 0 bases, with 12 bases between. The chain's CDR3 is CASSGSGPMNTEAFF. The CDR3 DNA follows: TGTGCCAGCAGCGGATCAGGTCCGATGAACACTGAAGCTTTCTTT.

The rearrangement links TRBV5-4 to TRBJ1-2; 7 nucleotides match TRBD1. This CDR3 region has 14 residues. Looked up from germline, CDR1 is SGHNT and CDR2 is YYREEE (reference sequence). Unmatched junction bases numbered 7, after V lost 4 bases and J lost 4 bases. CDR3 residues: CASSTRGRSYGYTF. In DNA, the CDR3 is TGTGCCAGCAGCACTAGGGGGCGCAGCTATGGCTACACCTTC.